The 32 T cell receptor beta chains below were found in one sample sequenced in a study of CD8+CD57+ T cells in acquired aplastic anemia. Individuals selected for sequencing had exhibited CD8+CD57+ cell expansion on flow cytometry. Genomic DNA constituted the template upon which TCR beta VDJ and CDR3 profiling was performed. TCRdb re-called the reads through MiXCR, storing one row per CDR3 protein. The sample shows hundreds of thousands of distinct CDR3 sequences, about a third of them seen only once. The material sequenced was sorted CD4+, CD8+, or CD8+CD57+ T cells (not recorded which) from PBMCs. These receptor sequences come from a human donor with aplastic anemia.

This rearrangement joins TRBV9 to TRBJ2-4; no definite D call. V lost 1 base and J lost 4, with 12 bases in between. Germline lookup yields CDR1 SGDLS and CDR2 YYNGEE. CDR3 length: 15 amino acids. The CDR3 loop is CASSVRPDQKNIQYF. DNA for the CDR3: TGTGCCAGCAGCGTACGTCCGGACCAGAAAAACATTCAGTACTTC. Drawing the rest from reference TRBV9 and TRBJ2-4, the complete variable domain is DSGVTQTPKHLITATGQRVTLRCSPRSGDLSVYWYQQSLDQGLQFLIQYYNGEERAKGNILERFSAQQFPDLHSELNLSSLELGDSALYFCASSVRPDQKNIQYFGAGTRLSVL.

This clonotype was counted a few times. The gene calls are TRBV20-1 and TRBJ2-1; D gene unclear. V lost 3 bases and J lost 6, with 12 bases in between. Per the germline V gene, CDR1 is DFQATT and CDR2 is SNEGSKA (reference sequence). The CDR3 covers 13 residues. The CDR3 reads CSARRNWGNEQFF. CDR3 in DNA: TGCAGTGCTAGGAGGAACTGGGGCAATGAGCAGTTCTTC.

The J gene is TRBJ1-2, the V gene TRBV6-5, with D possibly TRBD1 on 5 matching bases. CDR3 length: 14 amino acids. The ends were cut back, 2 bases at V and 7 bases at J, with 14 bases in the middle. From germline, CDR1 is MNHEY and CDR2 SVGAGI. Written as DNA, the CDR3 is TGTGCCAGCAGTTACGGGGGTGTTGGCTCTGGCTACACCTTC. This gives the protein CASSYGGVGSGYTF.

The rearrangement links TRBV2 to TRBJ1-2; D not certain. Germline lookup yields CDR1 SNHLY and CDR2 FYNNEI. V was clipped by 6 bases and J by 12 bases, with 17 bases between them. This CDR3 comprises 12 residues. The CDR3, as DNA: TGTGCCAGCAGCTTAGGTGGCTCTGGAAACACCTTC. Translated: CASSLGGSGNTF.

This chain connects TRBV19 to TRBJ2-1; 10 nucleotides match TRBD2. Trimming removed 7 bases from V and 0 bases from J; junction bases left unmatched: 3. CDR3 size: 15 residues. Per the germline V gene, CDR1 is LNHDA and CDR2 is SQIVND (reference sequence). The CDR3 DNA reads TGTGCCAGTACCCCTAGCGGGAGCTCCTACAATGAGCAGTTCTTC. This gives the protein CASTPSGSSYNEQFF.

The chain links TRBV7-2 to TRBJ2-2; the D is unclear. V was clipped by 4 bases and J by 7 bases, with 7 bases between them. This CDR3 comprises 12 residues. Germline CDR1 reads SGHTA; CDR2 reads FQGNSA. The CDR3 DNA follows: TGTGCCAGCAGCTCCCGCTTCGGGGAGCTGTTTTTT. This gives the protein CASSSRFGELFF.

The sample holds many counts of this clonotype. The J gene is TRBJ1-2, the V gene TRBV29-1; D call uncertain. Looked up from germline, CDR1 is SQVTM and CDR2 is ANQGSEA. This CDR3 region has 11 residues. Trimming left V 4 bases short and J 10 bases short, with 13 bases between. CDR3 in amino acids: CSVVKTGDYTF. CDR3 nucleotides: TGCAGCGTTGTTAAGACCGGGGACTACACCTTC. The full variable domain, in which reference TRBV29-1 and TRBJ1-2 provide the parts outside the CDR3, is SAVISQKPSRDICQRGTSLTIQCQVDSQVTMMFWYRQQPGQSLTLIATANQGSEATYESGFVIDKFPISRPNLTFSTLTVSNMSPEDSSIYLCSVVKTGDYTFGSGTRLTVV.

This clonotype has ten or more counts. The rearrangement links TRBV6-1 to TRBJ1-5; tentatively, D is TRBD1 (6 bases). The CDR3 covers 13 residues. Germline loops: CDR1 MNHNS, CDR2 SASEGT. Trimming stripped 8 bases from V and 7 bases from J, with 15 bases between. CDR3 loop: CASEVGARQPQHF. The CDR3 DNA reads TGTGCCAGCGAAGTGGGGGCACGACAGCCCCAGCATTTT.

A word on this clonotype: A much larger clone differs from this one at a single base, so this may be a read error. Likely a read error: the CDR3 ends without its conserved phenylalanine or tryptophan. The CDR3 is CASRDTKALHL. CDR3 nucleotides: TGTGCCAGCAGGGACACGAAAGCCCTCCACCTT. The chain links TRBV10-3 to TRBJ1-6, with D perhaps TRBD1 (6 bases). This CDR3 is 11 amino acids long. The ends were cut back, 10 bases at V and 14 bases at J, with 15 bases in the middle. The germline CDR1 and CDR2 sequences are ENHRY and SYGVKD.

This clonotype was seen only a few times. CDR3 coding DNA: TGTGCCAGCAGCTCATACAGGGGGAGCCCCTACGAGCAGTACTTC. Protein: CASSSYRGSPYEQYF. V gene TRBV7-6 combines with J gene TRBJ2-7; TRBD1 matches at 8 bases. Germline values: CDR1 SGHVS, CDR2 FNYEAQ. The CDR3 runs 15 residues. J was trimmed by 2 bases and V by 4 bases; bases with no gene match: 7.

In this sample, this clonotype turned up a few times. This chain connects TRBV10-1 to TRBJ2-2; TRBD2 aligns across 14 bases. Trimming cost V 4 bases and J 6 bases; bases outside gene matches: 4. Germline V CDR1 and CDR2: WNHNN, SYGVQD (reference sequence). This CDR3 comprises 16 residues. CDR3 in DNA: TGCGCCAGCAGTGGGGGACTAGCGGGAGACCCCGGGGAGCTGTTTTTT. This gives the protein CASSGGLAGDPGELFF.

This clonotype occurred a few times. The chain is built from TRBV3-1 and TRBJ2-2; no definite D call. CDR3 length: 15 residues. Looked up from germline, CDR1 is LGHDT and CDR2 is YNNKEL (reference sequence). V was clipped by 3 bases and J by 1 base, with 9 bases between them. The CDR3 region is CASSQDRLNTGELFF. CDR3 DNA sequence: TGTGCCAGCAGCCAGGATAGACTGAACACCGGGGAGCTGTTTTTT.

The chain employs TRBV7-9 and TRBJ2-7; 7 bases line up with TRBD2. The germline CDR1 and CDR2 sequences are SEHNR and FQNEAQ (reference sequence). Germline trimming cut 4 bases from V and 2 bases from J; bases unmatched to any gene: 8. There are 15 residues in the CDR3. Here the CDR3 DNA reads TGTGCCAGCAGCTCTTCGTCGGGGGGTCCCTACGAGCAGTACTTC. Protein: CASSSSSGGPYEQYF.

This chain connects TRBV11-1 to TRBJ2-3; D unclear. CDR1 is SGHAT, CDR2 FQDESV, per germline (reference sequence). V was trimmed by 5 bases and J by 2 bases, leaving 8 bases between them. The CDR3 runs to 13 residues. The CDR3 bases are TGTGCCAGCAGCAAACCAATCACAGATACGCAGTATTTT. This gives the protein CASSKPITDTQYF.

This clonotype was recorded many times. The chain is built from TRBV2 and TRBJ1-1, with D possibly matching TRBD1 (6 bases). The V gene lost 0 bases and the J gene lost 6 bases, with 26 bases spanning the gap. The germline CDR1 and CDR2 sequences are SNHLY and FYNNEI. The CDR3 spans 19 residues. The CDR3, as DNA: TGTGCCAGCAGTGAAGCGCGTCGGGGGCGCGTGGGGTTGCATCCTGAAGCTTTCTTT. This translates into CASSEARRGRVGLHPEAFF.

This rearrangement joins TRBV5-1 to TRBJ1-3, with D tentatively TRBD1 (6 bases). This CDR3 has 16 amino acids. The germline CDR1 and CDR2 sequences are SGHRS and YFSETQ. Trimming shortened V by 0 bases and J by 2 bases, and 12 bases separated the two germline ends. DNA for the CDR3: TGCGCCAGCAGCTTGGGGGGGGCAGGGACTGGAAACACCATATATTTT. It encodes CASSLGGAGTGNTIYF.

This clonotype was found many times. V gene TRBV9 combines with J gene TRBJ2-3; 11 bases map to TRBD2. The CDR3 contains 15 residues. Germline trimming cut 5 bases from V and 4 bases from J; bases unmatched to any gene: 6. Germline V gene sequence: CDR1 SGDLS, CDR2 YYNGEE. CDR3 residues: CASSASSGGSDTQYF. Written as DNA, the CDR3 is TGTGCCAGCAGTGCCTCTAGCGGGGGGTCAGATACGCAGTATTTT.

CDR3 nucleotide sequence: TGTGCCAGCAGCCAAGTCGTCGGGTTTCGATCCTACGAGCAGTACTTC. Translating gives CASSQVVGFRSYEQYF. The rearrangement joins TRBV14 to TRBJ2-7; no clear D gene. The CDR3 consists of 16 residues. Germline V gene sequence: CDR1 SGHDN, CDR2 FVKESK. Trimming took off 1 base at V and 1 base at J, with 14 bases between the two ends.

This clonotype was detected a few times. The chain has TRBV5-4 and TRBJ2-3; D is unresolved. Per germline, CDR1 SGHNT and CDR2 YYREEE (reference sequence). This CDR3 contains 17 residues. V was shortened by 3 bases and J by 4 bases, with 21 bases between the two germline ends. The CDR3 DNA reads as TGTGCCAGCAGCTGGGTACCTCCGGGCGGTGGAGCAGATACGCAGTATTTT. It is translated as CASSWVPPGGGADTQYF.

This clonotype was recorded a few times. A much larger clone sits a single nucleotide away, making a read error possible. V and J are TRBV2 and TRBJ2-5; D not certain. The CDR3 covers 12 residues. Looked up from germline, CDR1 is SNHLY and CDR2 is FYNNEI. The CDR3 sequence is CASGDIEETQYF. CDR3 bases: TGTGCCAGCGGTGACATAGAGGAGACCCAGTACTTC.

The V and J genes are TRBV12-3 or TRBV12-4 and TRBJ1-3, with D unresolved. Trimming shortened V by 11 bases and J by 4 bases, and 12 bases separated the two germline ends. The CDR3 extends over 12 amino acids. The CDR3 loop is CASRTEGNTIYF. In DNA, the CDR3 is TGTGCCTCGCGGACGGAAGGAAACACCATATATTTT.

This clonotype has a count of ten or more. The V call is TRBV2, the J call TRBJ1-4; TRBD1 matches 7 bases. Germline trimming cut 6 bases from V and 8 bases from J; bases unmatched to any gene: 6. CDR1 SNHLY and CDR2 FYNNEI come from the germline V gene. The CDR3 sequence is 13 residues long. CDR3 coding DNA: TGTGCCAGCAGCGGACAGGCAGGCGAAAAACTGTTTTTT. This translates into CASSGQAGEKLFF.

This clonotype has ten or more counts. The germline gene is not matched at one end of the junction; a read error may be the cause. The CDR3 coding sequence is TGTGCCAGCAGTGGAGACCCATACCAGGAGACCCAGTACTTC. This translates into CASSGDPYQETQYF. The chain links TRBV2 to TRBJ2-5; D ambiguous. Germline lookup yields CDR1 SNHLY and CDR2 FYNNEI. The CDR3 runs 14 residues. Supplemented by reference TRBV2 and TRBJ2-5, the full variable domain reads EPEVTQTPSHQVTQMGQEVILRCVPISNHLYFYWYRQILGQKVEFLVSFYNNEISEKSEIFDDQFSVERPDGSNFTLKIRSTKLEDSAMYFCASSGDPYQETQYFGPGTRLLVL.

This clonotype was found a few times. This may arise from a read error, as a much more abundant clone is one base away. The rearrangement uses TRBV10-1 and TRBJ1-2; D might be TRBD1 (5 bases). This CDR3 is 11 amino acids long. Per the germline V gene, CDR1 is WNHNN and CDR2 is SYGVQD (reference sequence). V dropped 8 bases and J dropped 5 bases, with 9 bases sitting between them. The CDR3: CASVRQYGYTF. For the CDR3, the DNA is TGCGCCAGCGTAAGACAGTATGGCTACACCTTC.

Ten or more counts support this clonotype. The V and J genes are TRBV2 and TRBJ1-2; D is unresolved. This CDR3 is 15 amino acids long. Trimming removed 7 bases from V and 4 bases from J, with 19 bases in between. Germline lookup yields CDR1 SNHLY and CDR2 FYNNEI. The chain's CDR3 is CASNRYAARTYGYTF. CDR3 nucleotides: TGTGCCAGCAACCGTTACGCGGCCAGAACCTATGGCTACACCTTC.

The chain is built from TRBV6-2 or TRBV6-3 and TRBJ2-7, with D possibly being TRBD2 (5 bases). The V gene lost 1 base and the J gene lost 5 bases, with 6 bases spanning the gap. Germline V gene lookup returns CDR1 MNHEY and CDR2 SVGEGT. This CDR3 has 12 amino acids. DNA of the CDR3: TGTGCCAGCAGTTACTGGGGAGACGAGCAGTACTTC. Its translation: CASSYWGDEQYF.

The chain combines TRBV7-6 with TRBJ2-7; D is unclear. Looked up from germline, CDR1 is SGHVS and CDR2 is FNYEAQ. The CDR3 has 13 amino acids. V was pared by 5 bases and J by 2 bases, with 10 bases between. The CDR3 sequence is CASSPQETYEQYF. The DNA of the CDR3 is TGTGCCAGCAGCCCGCAGGAGACCTACGAGCAGTACTTC.

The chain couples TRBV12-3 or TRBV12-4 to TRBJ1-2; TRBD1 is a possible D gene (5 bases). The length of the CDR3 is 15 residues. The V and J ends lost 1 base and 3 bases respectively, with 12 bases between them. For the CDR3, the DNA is TGTGCCAGCAGTTTAGGGTCCGGGGGGGACTATGGCTACACCTTC. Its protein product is CASSLGSGGDYGYTF.

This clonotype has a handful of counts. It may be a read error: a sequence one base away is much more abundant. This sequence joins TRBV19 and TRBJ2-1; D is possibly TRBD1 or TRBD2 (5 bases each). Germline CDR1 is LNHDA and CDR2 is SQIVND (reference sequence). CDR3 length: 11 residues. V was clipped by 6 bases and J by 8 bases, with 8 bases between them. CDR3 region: CASRGRDEQFF. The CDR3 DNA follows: TGTGCCAGTAGGGGGCGGGATGAGCAGTTCTTC.

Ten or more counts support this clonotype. The CDR3 here is CASAHSFGQGAPPLHF. CDR3 in DNA: TGTGCCAGCGCTCATTCATTCGGACAGGGAGCGCCACCCCTCCACTTT. This rearrangement joins TRBV2 to TRBJ1-6, with 8 bases matching TRBD1. The CDR3 sequence is 16 residues long. Trimming took 8 bases from V and 11 from J; bases not matched to a gene: 17. Germline CDR1 SNHLY, CDR2 FYNNEI. The full variable domain, completed using reference TRBV2 and TRBJ1-6, is EPEVTQTPSHQVTQMGQEVILRCVPISNHLYFYWYRQILGQKVEFLVSFYNNEISEKSEIFDDQFSVERPDGSNFTLKIRSTKLEDSAMYFCASAHSFGQGAPPLHFGNGTRLTVT.

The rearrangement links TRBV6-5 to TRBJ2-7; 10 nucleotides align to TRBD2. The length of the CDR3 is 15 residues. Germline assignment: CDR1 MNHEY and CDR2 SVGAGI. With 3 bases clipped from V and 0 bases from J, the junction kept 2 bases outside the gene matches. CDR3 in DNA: TGTGCCAGCAGTTATCTAGCGGGAGACTCCTACGAGCAGTACTTC. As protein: CASSYLAGDSYEQYF.

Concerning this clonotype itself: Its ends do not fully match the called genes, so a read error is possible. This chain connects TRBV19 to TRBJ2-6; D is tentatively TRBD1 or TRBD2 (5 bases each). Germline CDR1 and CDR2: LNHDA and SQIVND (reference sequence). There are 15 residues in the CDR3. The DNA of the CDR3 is TGTGCCAGTACCCTCGAAAGGACCGGGGCCAACGTCCCGACTTTC. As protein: CASTLERTGANVPTF.